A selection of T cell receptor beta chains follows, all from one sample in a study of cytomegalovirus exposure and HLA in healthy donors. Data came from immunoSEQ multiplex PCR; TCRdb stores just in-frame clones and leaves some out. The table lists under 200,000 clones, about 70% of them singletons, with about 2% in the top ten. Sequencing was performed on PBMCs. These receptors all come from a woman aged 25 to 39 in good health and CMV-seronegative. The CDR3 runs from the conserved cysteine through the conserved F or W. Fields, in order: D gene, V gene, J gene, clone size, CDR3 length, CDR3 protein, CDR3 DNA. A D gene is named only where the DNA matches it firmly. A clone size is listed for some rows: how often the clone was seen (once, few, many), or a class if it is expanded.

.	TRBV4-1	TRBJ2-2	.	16	CASSPNRSPNTGELFF	TGCGCCAGCAGCCCTAACAGGAGTCCGAACACCGGGGAGCTGTTTTTT
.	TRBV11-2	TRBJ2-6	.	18	CASRKMSGARAGANVLTF	TGTGCCAGCAGAAAAATGTCCGGAGCCAGGGCTGGGGCCAACGTCCTGACTTTC
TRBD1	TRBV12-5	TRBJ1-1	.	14	CASGLTGRGSQAFF	TGCGCTAGTGGTTTGACAGGGAGAGGATCCCAAGCTTTCTTT
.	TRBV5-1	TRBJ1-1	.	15	CASSPPRGADTEAFF	TGCGCCAGCAGCCCCCCTCGGGGGGCGGACACTGAAGCTTTCTTT
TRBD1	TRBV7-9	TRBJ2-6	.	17	CASRIPGQLSGANVLTF	TGTGCCAGCAGAATACCGGGACAGCTATCTGGGGCCAACGTCCTGACTTTC
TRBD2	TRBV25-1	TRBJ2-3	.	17	CASSEYRGGRIADTQYF	TGTGCCAGCAGTGAATACCGAGGCGGGAGGATAGCAGATACGCAGTATTTT
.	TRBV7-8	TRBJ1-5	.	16	CASSTWDTLDNQPQHF	TGTGCCAGCAGCACCTGGGACACCCTTGACAATCAGCCCCAGCATTTT
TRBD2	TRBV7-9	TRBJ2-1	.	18	CASSPLGGTSRGADEQFF	TGTGCCAGCAGCCCTTTGGGGGGGACTTCACGTGGGGCTGATGAGCAGTTCTTC
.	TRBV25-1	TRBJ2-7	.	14	CASSPGQQGWRQYF	TGTGCCAGCAGCCCTGGGCAGCAGGGTTGGCGGCAGTACTTC
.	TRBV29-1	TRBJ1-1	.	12	CSVYNGRTEAFF	TGCAGCGTTTATAATGGTCGGACTGAAGCTTTCTTT
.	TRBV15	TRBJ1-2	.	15	CATSRDLQNPRGYTF	TGTGCCACCAGCAGAGATCTCCAAAACCCCCGGGGCTACACCTTC
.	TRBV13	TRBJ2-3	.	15	CASSFRGLGTDTQYF	TGTGCCAGCAGCTTCCGGGGATTAGGCACAGATACGCAGTATTTT
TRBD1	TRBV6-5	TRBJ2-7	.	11	CASRDRYEQYF	TGTGCCAGCCGGGACAGATACGAGCAGTACTTC
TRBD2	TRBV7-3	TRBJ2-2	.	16	CASSGRTSVGTGELFF	TGTGCCAGCAGCGGGCGGACTAGCGTAGGGACCGGGGAGCTGTTTTTT
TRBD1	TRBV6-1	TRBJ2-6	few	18	CASSGGTGSFSGANVLTF	TGTGCCAGCAGTGGCGGGACAGGGTCATTTTCTGGGGCCAACGTCCTGACTTTC
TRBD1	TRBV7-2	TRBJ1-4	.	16	CASSEDRGHTNEKLFF	TGTGCCAGCAGCGAGGACAGGGGGCACACTAATGAAAAACTGTTTTTT
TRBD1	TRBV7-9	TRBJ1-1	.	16	CASSLGGTGGRAEAFF	TGTGCCAGCAGCTTAGGGGGGACAGGGGGCAGAGCTGAAGCTTTCTTT
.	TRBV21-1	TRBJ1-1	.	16	CASSKAGTGYDTEAFF	TGTGCCAGCAGCAAAGCCGGGACAGGTTACGACACTGAAGCTTTCTTT
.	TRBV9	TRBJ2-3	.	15	CASSVFPGSGDTQYF	TGTGCCAGCAGCGTATTTCCGGGGAGCGGAGATACGCAGTATTTT
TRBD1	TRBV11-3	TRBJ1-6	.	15	CASSSGQGDNSPLHF	TGTGCCAGCAGCTCCGGACAGGGGGATAATTCACCCCTCCACTTT
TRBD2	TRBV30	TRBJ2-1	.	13	CACSGSSYNEQFF	TGTGCCTGTAGCGGGAGCTCCTACAATGAGCAGTTCTTC
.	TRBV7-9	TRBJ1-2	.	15	CASSLASVGFYGYTF	TGTGCCAGCAGCTTAGCCTCAGTTGGTTTCTATGGCTACACCTTC
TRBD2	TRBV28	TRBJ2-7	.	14	CASREGTRIYEQYF	TGTGCCAGCAGAGAAGGGACTAGAATCTACGAGCAGTACTTC
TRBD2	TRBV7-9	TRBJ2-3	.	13	CSSSPGGTDTQYF	TGTTCCAGCAGTCCGGGGGGTACAGATACGCAGTATTTT